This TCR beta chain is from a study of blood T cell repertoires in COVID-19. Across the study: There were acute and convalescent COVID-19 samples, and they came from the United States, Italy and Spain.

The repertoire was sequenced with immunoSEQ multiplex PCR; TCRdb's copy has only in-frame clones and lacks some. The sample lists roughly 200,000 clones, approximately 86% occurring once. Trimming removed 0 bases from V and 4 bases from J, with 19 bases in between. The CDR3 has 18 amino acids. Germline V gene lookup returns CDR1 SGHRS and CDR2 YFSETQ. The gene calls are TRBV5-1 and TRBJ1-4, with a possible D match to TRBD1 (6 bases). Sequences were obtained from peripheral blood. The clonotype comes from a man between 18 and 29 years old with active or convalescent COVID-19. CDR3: CASSLVRARGDYNEKLFF. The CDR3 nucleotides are TGCGCCAGCAGCTTGGTCCGCGCCAGGGGCGACTATAATGAAAAACTGTTTTTT.